This T cell receptor beta chain emerged from a study of T-cell memory formation after mild COVID-19. Overall study: Most TCR clusters belonged to a single donor.

TCRdb reprocessed the 5' RACE reads with MiXCR, giving one entry per CDR3 protein. The table shows 300,000 to 400,000 distinct CDR3 sequences, with approximately 13% occurring only once. V was cut by 7 bases and J by 5 bases, with 15 bases left in between. Germline V gene sequence: CDR1 SQVTM, CDR2 ANQGSEA. The CDR3 length is 13 residues. This clonotype was sampled from a man in his late teens or twenties who had mild COVID-19 (a few samples of this study predate the infection). Cell type and time point are not known. The specimen was PBMCs or a T cell subset sorted from them (not recorded which). The J gene is TRBJ2-4, the V gene TRBV29-1; no clear D. In DNA, the CDR3 is TGCAGCGCTCAACCCCCGGGCCAAAACATTCAGTACTTC. Protein product: CSAQPPGQNIQYF.